Here is one TCR beta chain with its context. Its cognate antigen is unknown. This sample was taken from a study of CD8 T cells in ankylosing spondylitis. Study conclusions and caveats: Researchers report that disease-linked clones proved CD8+ and relatively rare in peripheral blood. There was a TCR beta motif, made of eight highly homologous variants, that appeared characteristic of ankylosing spondylitis blood. Reports say disease-linked clones showed up significantly more in matched ankylosing spondylitis synovial fluid.

In making TCR beta libraries, quantitative 5'-RACE with molecular barcodes was used. TCRdb re-called the 5' RACE reads through MiXCR, storing one row per CDR3 protein. This sample has about 160,000 distinct CDR3 sequences; around a tenth occur once, and the top ten carry about 15%. The CDR3 length is 14 residues. Trimming stripped 7 bases from V and 2 bases from J, with 12 bases between. Germline lookup yields CDR1 MNHEY and CDR2 SMNVEV (reference sequence). The material sequenced was blood, either unsorted or a sorted T cell fraction (not recorded which). The J gene is TRBJ2-1, the V gene TRBV27, with a tentative D call TRBD1 (5 bases). The clonotype was recovered from a female donor with ankylosing spondylitis or in good health (not recorded which). In DNA, the CDR3 is TGTGCCAGCACGAAGGGGTCAGCCTACAATGAGCAGTTCTTC. Translation gives CASTKGSAYNEQFF.